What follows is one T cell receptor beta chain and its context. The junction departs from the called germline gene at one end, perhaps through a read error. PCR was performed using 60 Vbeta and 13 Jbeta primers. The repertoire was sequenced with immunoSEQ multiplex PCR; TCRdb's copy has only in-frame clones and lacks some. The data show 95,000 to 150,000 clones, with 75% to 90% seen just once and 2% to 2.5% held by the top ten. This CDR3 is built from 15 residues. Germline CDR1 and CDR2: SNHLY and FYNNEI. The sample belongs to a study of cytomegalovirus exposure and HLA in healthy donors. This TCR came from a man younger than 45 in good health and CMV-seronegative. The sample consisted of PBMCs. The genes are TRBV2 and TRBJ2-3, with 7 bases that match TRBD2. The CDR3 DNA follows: TGCGTGGGGGGGTATAGGAGAGGAAGCACAGATACGCAGTATTTT. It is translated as CVGGYRRGSTDTQYF. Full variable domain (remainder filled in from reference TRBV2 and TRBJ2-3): EPEVTQTPSHQVTQMGQEVILRCVPISNHLYFYWYRQILGQKVEFLVSFYNNEISEKSEIFDDQFSVERPDGSNFTLKIRSTKLEDSAMYFCVGGYRRGSTDTQYFGPGTRLTVL.